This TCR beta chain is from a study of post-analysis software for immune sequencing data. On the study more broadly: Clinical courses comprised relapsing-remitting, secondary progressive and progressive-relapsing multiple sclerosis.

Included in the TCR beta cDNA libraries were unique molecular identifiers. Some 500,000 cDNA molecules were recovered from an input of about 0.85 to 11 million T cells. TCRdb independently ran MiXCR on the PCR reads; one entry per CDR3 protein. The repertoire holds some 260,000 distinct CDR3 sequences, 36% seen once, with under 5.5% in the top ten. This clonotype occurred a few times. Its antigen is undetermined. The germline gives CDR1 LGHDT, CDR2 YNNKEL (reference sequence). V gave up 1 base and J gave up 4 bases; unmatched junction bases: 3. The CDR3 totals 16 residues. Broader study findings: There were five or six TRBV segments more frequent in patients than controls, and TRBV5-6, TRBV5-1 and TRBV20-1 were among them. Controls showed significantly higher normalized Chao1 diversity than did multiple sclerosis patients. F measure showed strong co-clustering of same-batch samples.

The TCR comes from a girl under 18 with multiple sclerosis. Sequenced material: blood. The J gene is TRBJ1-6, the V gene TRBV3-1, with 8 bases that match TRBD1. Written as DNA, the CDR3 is TGTGCCAGCAGCCAAGGGACAGGGAGGTATAATTCACCCCTCCACTTT. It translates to CASSQGTGRYNSPLHF.